The present TCR beta chain was sequenced within a study of tumor-infiltrating lymphocytes in primary liver carcinoma. In germline, CDR1 is MNHNS, CDR2 SASEGT. The CDR3 length is 13 residues. Trimming stripped 7 bases from V and 3 bases from J, with 10 bases between. About this clonotype itself: A much larger clone differs by one base, so this may be a read error. In this CDR3 the conserved last residue, phenylalanine or tryptophan, is missing, so a read error is likely.

Germline DNA was also extracted, and blood RNA was taken from unsorted whole blood. Starting from around 500 ng of total RNA, TCR beta cDNA was produced with a primer in the constant region. Libraries for TCR beta were built through three nested multiplex PCR rounds, which together made up a slightly modified ARM-PCR procedure. A C-beta reverse primer and TRBV1-TRBV30 forward primers served in each of the first two PCR rounds, at ten to eleven cycles apiece. TCRdb re-analysed the multiplex PCR reads in MiXCR, keeping a single row per CDR3 protein. The sample lists 310,000 or so distinct CDR3 sequences; 50% to 60% were seen once.

This receptor was identified in a woman between 25 and 40 years old with primary liver carcinoma and hepatitis B virus infection. Specimen: peripheral blood. This chain connects TRBV6-1 to TRBJ1-3; D is undetermined. In nucleotides, the CDR3 is TGTGCCAGCACCTCCTACGGTGGAAACACCATATATTCT. This sequence encodes CASTSYGGNTIYS.